This TCR beta chain was sequenced during a study of Graves' ophthalmopathy and Graves' hyperthyroidism. There are many counts of this clonotype. Deletions cut 0 bases from V and 4 bases from J, with 7 bases between. The CDR3 loop spans 13 amino acids. Germline CDR1 is DFQATT and CDR2 is SNEGSKA (reference sequence). For repertoire sequencing, the TCR beta CDR3 regions were amplified from RNA transcripts. HTBI primers served in a first-round RT-PCR, which a second-round multiplex PCR followed. A single record per CDR3 protein comes from TCRdb applying MiXCR to the multiplex PCR reads. Altogether 300,000 to 500,000 distinct CDR3 sequences are present, roughly 14% being singletons, with the ten largest covering roughly 7%.

The material sequenced was peripheral blood. This chain connects TRBV20-1 to TRBJ1-3; D unclear. The receptor comes from a woman aged 18 to 35 with stable Graves' hyperthyroidism. Here the CDR3 reads CSAREGYGNTIYF. CDR3 DNA: TGCAGTGCTAGAGAGGGATACGGAAACACCATATATTTT.